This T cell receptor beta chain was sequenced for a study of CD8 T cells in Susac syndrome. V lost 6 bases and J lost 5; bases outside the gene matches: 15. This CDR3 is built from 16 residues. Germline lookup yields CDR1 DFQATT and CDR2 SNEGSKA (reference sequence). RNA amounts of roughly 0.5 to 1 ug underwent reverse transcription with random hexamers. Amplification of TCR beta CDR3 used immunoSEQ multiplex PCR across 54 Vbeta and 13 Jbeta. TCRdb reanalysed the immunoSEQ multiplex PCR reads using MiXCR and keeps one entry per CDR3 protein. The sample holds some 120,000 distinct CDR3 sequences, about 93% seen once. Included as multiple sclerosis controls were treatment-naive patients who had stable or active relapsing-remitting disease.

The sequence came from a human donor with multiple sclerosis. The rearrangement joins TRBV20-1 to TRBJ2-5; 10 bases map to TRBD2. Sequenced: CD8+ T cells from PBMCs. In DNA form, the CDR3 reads TGCAGTGCCGTTCTGGAAACGGGACTAGCGTTGGAGACCCAGTACTTC. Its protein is CSAVLETGLALETQYF.